This T cell receptor (beta chain) was profiled in a study of blood T cells in healthy people across ages. Findings and limits, study-wide: TCR beta diversity per million T cells fell roughly linearly with age.

The V gene's germline CDR1 is LGHNA and CDR2 YSLEER. The CDR3 length is 14 residues. Points on this clonotype: Its target is not known.

A second PCR of about 7 to 11 cycles used a sample-barcoded 5' primer and a J-beta primer mix. Each cDNA molecule, via a template-switch adaptor with 12 random nucleotides, was tagged. TCRdb reprocessed the 5' RACE reads via MiXCR and lists one record per CDR3 protein. This table has about 720,000 distinct CDR3 sequences, more than 20% appearing once. In addition, the sample was reused for a study of T cells of mothers and their children. That source notes: The study recruited a few healthy Caucasian mothers and their six children as donors.

J is TRBJ2-5 and V is TRBV4-3; D not certain. The J call may be in error: the DNA end matches TRBJ2-7 better. The receptor's source is a boy between 5 and 17 years old in good health. Material: blood. This chain's CDR3 is CASSQDMNSYEQYF. In nucleotides, the CDR3 is TGCGCCAGCAGCCAAGATATGAACTCCTACGAGCAGTACTTC.